This T cell receptor (beta chain) was recovered during a study of blood T cells in healthy people across ages. The length of the CDR3 is 14 residues. V gave up 5 bases and J gave up 9 bases, with 17 bases separating them. Germline CDR1 is SGHTA and CDR2 is FQGNSA. Alongside a J-beta primer mix, a sample-barcoded 5' primer served in a second PCR lasting about 7 to 12 cycles. MiXCR, applied by TCRdb to the 5' RACE reads, yields one record per CDR3 protein. The table lists 600,000 or so distinct CDR3 sequences, less than 35% of them singletons, with approximately 14% in the top ten. This clonotype originated in a woman of 80 years or more in good health. The sample was blood. The rearrangement links TRBV7-2 to TRBJ2-1; a weak D match, TRBD2 (5 bases). CDR3 DNA: TGTGCCAGCAGCCCGTATGGTAGAGGGTTTGAGCAGTTCTTC. Translation gives CASSPYGRGFEQFF.